These T cell receptor beta chains were read from a single sample in a study of cytomegalovirus exposure and HLA in healthy donors. The method was immunoSEQ multiplex PCR; TCRdb's version includes in-frame clones alone and lacks a portion of them. The sample data list about 72,000 clones. Sequenced input: PBMCs. These receptors all stem from a woman between 40 and 50 years old in good health and CMV-seropositive. Both conserved end residues are part of each CDR3. The D gene is left open where the match is weak.

d_gene,v_gene,j_gene,CDR3aa,CDR3nt
TRBD1,TRBV28,TRBJ1-1,CASITGTGNTEAFF,TGTGCCAGCATAACCGGGACAGGGAATACTGAAGCTTTCTTT
.,TRBV7-9,TRBJ2-5,CASSPWAGRQTQYF,TGTGCCAGCAGCCCCTGGGCGGGGCGGCAGACCCAGTACTTC
TRBD1,TRBV11-1,TRBJ1-6,CASSSVTGGHSPLHF,TGTGCCAGCAGCTCGGTGACAGGGGGGCATTCACCCCTCCACTTT
.,TRBV2,TRBJ1-5,CASKGDNQPQHF,TGTGCCAGCAAGGGGGACAATCAGCCCCAGCATTTT
.,TRBV20-1,TRBJ1-2,CSAGRSYGYTF,TGCAGTGCTGGAAGGAGCTATGGCTACACCTTC
TRBD2,TRBV7-8,TRBJ2-2,CASSRIAGGTGELFF,TGTGCCAGCAGCCGAATAGCGGGGGGGACCGGGGAGCTGTTTTTT
TRBD1,TRBV18,TRBJ2-3,CASSPQGTGRDTQYF,TGTGCCAGCTCACCACAAGGGACAGGTCGAGATACGCAGTATTTT
TRBD1,TRBV7-2,TRBJ2-7,CASSFGTGRDEQYF,TGTGCCAGCAGCTTCGGGACAGGGCGGGACGAGCAGTACTTC
.,TRBV6-5,TRBJ2-6,CVTQANVLTF,TGTGTTACTCAGGCCAACGTCCTGACTTTC
TRBD1,TRBV2,TRBJ1-2,CASLPALDRARLGYTF,TGTGCCAGCCTACCCGCCTTGGACAGGGCGAGGCTTGGCTACACCTTC
.,TRBV27,TRBJ1-1,CASSLYRSAFF,TGTGCCAGCAGTTTATACAGGTCGGCTTTCTTT
TRBD1,TRBV7-2,TRBJ1-1,CASSLQGAPNTEAFF,TGTGCCAGCAGCCTCCAGGGGGCACCGAACACTGAAGCTTTCTTT
.,TRBV4-3,TRBJ1-1,CASSHLGGATEAFF,TGCGCCAGCAGCCACCTAGGGGGGGCTACTGAAGCTTTCTTT
TRBD2,TRBV9,TRBJ2-7,CASSPLTSGGSEQYF,TGTGCCAGCAGCCCCCTGACTAGCGGGGGAAGCGAGCAGTACTTC
.,TRBV5-4,TRBJ2-3,CASGPRVTDTQYF,TGTGCCAGCGGACCCAGGGTGACAGATACGCAGTATTTT
.,TRBV6-6,TRBJ2-7,CASSLDTYEQYF,TGTGCCAGCAGCCTCGACACGTACGAGCAGTACTTC
.,TRBV4-1,TRBJ1-1,CASSQGLGRGANTEAFF,TGCGCCAGCAGCCAAGGTTTGGGGAGGGGGGCGAACACTGAAGCTTTCTTT
.,TRBV27,TRBJ1-1,CASSLTERYTEAFF,TGTGCCAGCAGTTTAACAGAACGCTACACTGAAGCTTTCTTT